The 26 T cell receptor beta chains reported below all come from one sample, sequenced in a study of shared clonotypes between healthy human individuals. Assay used: immunoSEQ multiplex PCR; TCRdb lists only in-frame clones, some missing. The table lists hundreds of thousands of clones, 96% of them singletons, with under 0.06% in the top ten. Material for sequencing was naive CD4+ T cells sorted from blood. Subset in this sample: CD45RA+ positively selected. These receptors all come from a woman in her 30s in good health.

This clone is a singleton in its sample. V is TRBV18 and J is TRBJ2-3; no clear D. Between the trimmed V and J ends, which lost 5 bases and 5 bases, there was a span of 8 bases. Germline-derived CDR1 and CDR2 are KGHSH and LQKENI. This CDR3 spans 12 amino acids. CDR3 loop: CASSVAGDTQYF. CDR3 sequence (DNA): TGTGCCAGCTCAGTAGCAGGAGATACGCAGTATTTT.

The chain couples TRBV2 to TRBJ2-7, with a weak D call TRBD1 (6 bases). CDR3 length: 14 amino acids. V was clipped by 4 bases and J by 2 bases, with 12 bases between them. The germline V gene encodes CDR1 SNHLY and CDR2 FYNNEI. Here the CDR3 DNA reads TGTGCCAGCAGTGGCCAGGGGATAACCTACGAGCAGTACTTC. This sequence encodes CASSGQGITYEQYF.

CDR3 residues: CASSSPGQLHTEAFF. Here the CDR3 DNA reads TGTGCCAGCAGCTCTCCGGGACAGCTACACACTGAAGCTTTCTTT. The rearrangement uses TRBV7-9 and TRBJ1-1, with 7 bases lining up with TRBD1. This CDR3 has 15 amino acids. V gave up 4 bases and J gave up 3 bases; unmatched junction bases: 8. The germline CDR1 and CDR2 sequences are SEHNR and FQNEAQ (reference sequence).

This rearrangement joins TRBV2 to TRBJ2-1; weak D call: TRBD2 (5 bases). Trimming shortened V by 7 bases and J by 8 bases, and 18 bases separated the two germline ends. The germline CDR1 and CDR2 sequences are SNHLY and FYNNEI. This CDR3 has 14 residues. The CDR3 DNA reads as TGTGCCAGCAACCGTGGACTCTCCCTCGATGAGCAGTTCTTC. Its translation is CASNRGLSLDEQFF.

The chain couples TRBV5-1 to TRBJ2-7, with TRBD1 as a possible D gene (6 bases). The CDR3 is made up of 13 amino acids. Germline lookup yields CDR1 SGHRS and CDR2 YFSETQ. The V end lost 2 bases, the J end lost 4 bases, and 10 bases lay between the germline ends. The CDR3 DNA follows: TGCGCCAGCAGCTTACCACAGGGTTACGAGCAGTACTTC. It translates to CASSLPQGYEQYF.

The chain recombines TRBV2 with TRBJ1-6; the D is unclear. CDR3 length equals 14 residues. Germline V CDR1 and CDR2: SNHLY, FYNNEI. V was trimmed by 6 bases and J by 6 bases, leaving 12 bases between them. For the CDR3, the DNA is TGTGCCAGCAGGCCGGGTCTGAGTAATTCACCCCTCCACTTT. Amino acid sequence: CASRPGLSNSPLHF.

The V gene is TRBV10-3, the J gene TRBJ2-7; TRBD1 matches at 7 bases. J gave up 6 bases and V 5 bases, and 7 bases lay outside the gene matches. The CDR3 sequence is 13 residues long. Germline CDR1 reads ENHRY; CDR2 reads SYGVKD. The CDR3 bases are TGTGCCATCAGTCGGGAAAGACAGGGCGAGCAGTACTTC. Translation: CAISRERQGEQYF.

The V call is TRBV10-3, the J call TRBJ2-1, with D possibly matching TRBD2 (5 bases). Germline CDR1 and CDR2: ENHRY and SYGVKD. This CDR3 spans 14 amino acids. Trimming took 7 bases from V and 4 from J, leaving 14 bases between them. The CDR3 loop reads CAIKNVAGYNEQFF. The DNA of the CDR3 is TGTGCCATCAAGAACGTGGCGGGTTACAATGAGCAGTTCTTC.

This rearrangement joins TRBV7-9 to TRBJ2-3, with TRBD2 matching 7 bases. With V trimmed by 5 bases and J by 6 bases, 8 bases remained unmatched. Germline V CDR1 and CDR2: SEHNR, FQNEAQ (reference sequence). There are 14 residues in the CDR3. The CDR3 sequence is CASSPRLAVDTQYF. The CDR3 DNA is TGTGCCAGCAGCCCACGCCTAGCGGTGGATACGCAGTATTTT.

This chain uses TRBV7-9 with TRBJ2-7; possibly TRBD1 or TRBD2 for D (5 bases each). The CDR3 length is 16 residues. Germline loops: CDR1 SEHNR, CDR2 FQNEAQ (reference sequence). Trimming removed 4 bases from V and 8 bases from J, with 24 bases in between. CDR3 nucleotide sequence: TGTGCCAGCAGCTCCCACCCCCGGGACGGTTGGATCCAGCAGTACTTC. This sequence encodes CASSSHPRDGWIQQYF.

The chain recombines TRBV5-6 with TRBJ2-1; D might be TRBD2 (5 bases). Trimming left V 0 bases short and J 0 bases short, with 10 bases between. Germline assignment: CDR1 SGHDT and CDR2 YYEEEE. There are 16 residues in the CDR3. DNA for the CDR3: TGTGCCAGCAGCTTGGTCTCGGGGAGCTCCTACAATGAGCAGTTCTTC. The encoded protein is CASSLVSGSSYNEQFF.

The chain joins TRBV6-6 to TRBJ1-2; D is possibly TRBD1 (5 bases). The CDR3 contains 15 residues. V lost 6 bases and J lost 4, with 18 bases in between. Germline assignment: CDR1 MNHNY and CDR2 SVGAGI (reference sequence). CDR3 region: CASSPRGGNLYGYTF. The CDR3 DNA reads as TGTGCCAGCAGCCCAAGGGGAGGTAACCTCTATGGCTACACCTTC.

The chain combines TRBV2 with TRBJ2-2; either TRBD1 or TRBD2 may fit D (5 bases each). Deletions cut 6 bases from V and 7 bases from J, with 15 bases between. Germline CDR1 and CDR2: SNHLY and FYNNEI. This CDR3 has 14 amino acids. The CDR3 region has the DNA TGTGCCAGCAGGGAGAGGGGTTCAGGCGGGGAGCTGTTTTTT. As protein: CASRERGSGGELFF. Full variable domain (remainder filled in from reference TRBV2 and TRBJ2-2): EPEVTQTPSHQVTQMGQEVILRCVPISNHLYFYWYRQILGQKVEFLVSFYNNEISEKSEIFDDQFSVERPDGSNFTLKIRSTKLEDSAMYFCASRERGSGGELFFGEGSRLTVL.

This rearrangement joins TRBV10-2 to TRBJ2-7, with TRBD1 as a possible D gene (5 bases). From germline, CDR1 is WSHSY and CDR2 SAAADI. This CDR3 is built from 14 residues. V dropped 4 bases and J dropped 5 bases, with 15 bases sitting between them. The CDR3 nucleotides read TGCGCCAGCAGTGTAACAGGTCAGCACAACGAGCAGTACTTC. Residues: CASSVTGQHNEQYF.

The V and J genes are TRBV11-3 and TRBJ2-1, with 13 bases lining up with TRBD2. The germline CDR1 and CDR2 sequences are SGHNT and YENEEA. The CDR3 totals 15 residues. Unmatched junction bases numbered 1, after V lost 1 base and J lost 7 bases. CDR3 in DNA: TGTGCCAGCAGCTTAGGACTAGCGGGAGGAAATGAGCAGTTCTTC. Amino acids: CASSLGLAGGNEQFF.

V and J are TRBV28 and TRBJ2-5; D is unresolved. The J call may be incorrect, as the DNA end agrees better with TRBJ2-7. This CDR3 has 14 residues. CDR1 is MDHEN, CDR2 SYDVKM, per germline. The CDR3 loop is CASSPESYSYEQYF. The CDR3 DNA is TGTGCCAGCAGTCCTGAGAGCTACTCCTACGAGCAGTACTTC.

The V and J genes are TRBV27 and TRBJ2-7; 9 nucleotides agree with TRBD1. V lost 5 bases and J lost 4; bases outside the gene matches: 9. Looked up from germline, CDR1 is MNHEY and CDR2 is SMNVEV (reference sequence). CDR3 length equals 15 residues. CDR3 region: CASSRPGQGLYEQYF. In DNA, the CDR3 is TGTGCCAGCAGTCGTCCGGGACAGGGCCTTTACGAGCAGTACTTC.

Here the CDR3 reads CASSENTGELFF. The CDR3 nucleotides read TGCGCCAGCAGTGAGAACACCGGGGAGCTGTTTTTT. The chain has TRBV10-1 and TRBJ2-2; D remains ambiguous. The CDR3 totals 12 residues. CDR1 WNHNN and CDR2 SYGVQD come from the germline V gene (reference sequence). V dropped 2 bases and J dropped 2 bases, with 0 bases sitting between them.

J is TRBJ2-1 and V is TRBV10-3; D gene uncertain. Per the germline V gene, CDR1 is ENHRY and CDR2 is SYGVKD. Trimming shortened V by 0 bases and J by 4 bases, and 13 bases separated the two germline ends. CDR3 size: 16 residues. The CDR3 DNA reads as TGTGCCATCAGTGAGTCTTCACTCCGTCGGTACAATGAGCAGTTCTTC. Translation: CAISESSLRRYNEQFF.

The chain is built from TRBV18 and TRBJ2-7; D unclear. V lost 0 bases, J lost 4 bases, and 13 bases lay in between. In germline, CDR1 is KGHSH, CDR2 LQKENI. The CDR3 has 15 amino acids. The CDR3 DNA sequence: TGTGCCAGCTCACCACCAGTTCTGGGAAGTTACGAGCAGTACTTC. This translates into CASSPPVLGSYEQYF.

J is TRBJ2-7 and V is TRBV5-1; TRBD1 or TRBD2 may be the D gene (5 bases each). V lost 3 bases and J 5 bases, leaving 15 bases between the germline ends. Germline V lookup: CDR1 SGHRS, CDR2 YFSETQ. The CDR3 is 14 residues long. The CDR3 nucleotides are TGCGCCAGCAGCTCATACGGGGACGGTCACGAGCAGTACTTC. Translated: CASSSYGDGHEQYF.

This clone was seen just once. V gene TRBV2 combines with J gene TRBJ2-7; D gene ambiguous. The CDR3 consists of 14 residues. V was trimmed by 8 bases and J by 4 bases, leaving 18 bases between them. From germline, CDR1 is SNHLY and CDR2 FYNNEI. The CDR3 sequence is CASARSRPEYEQYF. CDR3 bases: TGTGCCAGCGCCCGGTCCCGCCCGGAGTACGAGCAGTACTTC.

Note on this clone: The sample contains more than one DNA sequence encoding this CDR3. The chain has TRBV5-1 and TRBJ2-5, with 9 bases identical to TRBD1. The germline V gene has CDR1 SGHRS and CDR2 YFSETQ. Germline trimming cut 3 bases from V and 2 bases from J; bases unmatched to any gene: 2. The CDR3 extends over 14 amino acids. CDR3 in DNA: TGCGCCAGCAGCTCCGGGACAGGGCAAGAGACCCAGTACTTC. This translates into CASSSGTGQETQYF.

This chain connects TRBV6-5 to TRBJ1-3; the D is unclear. The germline CDR1 and CDR2 sequences are MNHEY and SVGAGI. Trimming stripped 5 bases from V and 0 bases from J, with 5 bases between. The CDR3 has 13 residues. The chain's CDR3 is CASSRASGNTIYF. The CDR3 DNA is TGTGCCAGCAGTAGGGCCTCTGGAAACACCATATATTTT.

The V gene is TRBV13, the J gene TRBJ2-7; 7 bases fit TRBD2. The germline gives CDR1 PRHDT, CDR2 FYEKMQ (reference sequence). J gave up 2 bases and V 4 bases, and 11 bases lay outside the gene matches. The CDR3 is 16 amino acids. The CDR3 protein is CASSSRLTSETYEQYF. Written as DNA, the CDR3 is TGTGCCAGCAGCTCCCGCCTTACTAGCGAAACCTACGAGCAGTACTTC.

J is TRBJ1-1 and V is TRBV7-3; 7 bases match TRBD1. The CDR3 covers 14 residues. Trimming cost V 1 base and J 6 bases; bases outside gene matches: 5. Germline lookup yields CDR1 SGHTA and CDR2 FQGTGA. Here the CDR3 DNA reads TGTGCCAGCAGCTTAAATCCAGGGGGTCCTGAAGCTTTCTTT. It codes for CASSLNPGGPEAFF.